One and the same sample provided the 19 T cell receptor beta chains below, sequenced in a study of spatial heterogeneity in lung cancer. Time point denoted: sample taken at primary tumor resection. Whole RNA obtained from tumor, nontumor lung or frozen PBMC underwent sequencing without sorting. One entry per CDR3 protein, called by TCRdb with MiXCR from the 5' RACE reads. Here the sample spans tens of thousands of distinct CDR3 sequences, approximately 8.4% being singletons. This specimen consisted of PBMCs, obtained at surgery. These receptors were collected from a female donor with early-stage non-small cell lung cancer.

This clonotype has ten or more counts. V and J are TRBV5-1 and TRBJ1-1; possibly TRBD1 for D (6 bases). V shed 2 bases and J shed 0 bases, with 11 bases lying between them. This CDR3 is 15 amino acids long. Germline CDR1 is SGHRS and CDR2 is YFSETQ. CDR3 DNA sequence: TGCGCCAGCAGCTTTACAGGGCTCATGAACACTGAAGCTTTCTTT. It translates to CASSFTGLMNTEAFF.

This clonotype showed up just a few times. CDR3 protein: CASSQQGLYTDTQYF. The CDR3 DNA follows: TGTGCCAGCAGCCAACAGGGGCTGTACACAGATACGCAGTATTTT. J is TRBJ2-3 and V is TRBV7-2; 7 nucleotides line up with TRBD1. This CDR3 spans 15 amino acids. V lost 5 bases, J lost 2 bases, and 7 bases stayed unmatched. The germline V gene has CDR1 SGHTA and CDR2 FQGNSA.

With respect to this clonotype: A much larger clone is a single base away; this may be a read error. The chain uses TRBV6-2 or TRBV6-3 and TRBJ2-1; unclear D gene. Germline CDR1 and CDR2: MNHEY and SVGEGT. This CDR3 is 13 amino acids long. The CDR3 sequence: CVSSNPALNEQFF. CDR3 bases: TGTGTCAGCAGTAACCCGGCTCTCAATGAGCAGTTCTTC.

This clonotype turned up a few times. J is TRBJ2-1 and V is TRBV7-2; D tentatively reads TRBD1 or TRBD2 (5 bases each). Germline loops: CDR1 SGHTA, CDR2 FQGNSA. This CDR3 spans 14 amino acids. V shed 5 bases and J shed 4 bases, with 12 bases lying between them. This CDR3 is CASSPWGRYNEQFF. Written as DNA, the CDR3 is TGTGCCAGCAGCCCCTGGGGGAGATACAATGAGCAGTTCTTC.

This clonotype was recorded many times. CDR3: CASSREDSGNTIYF. The DNA of the CDR3 is TGTGCCAGCTCACGCGAAGACTCTGGAAACACCATATATTTT. The chain has TRBV18 and TRBJ1-3; D not certain. Germline lookup yields CDR1 KGHSH and CDR2 LQKENI. Trimming pared 4 bases from V and 0 bases from J, leaving 7 bases between. This CDR3 has 14 residues.

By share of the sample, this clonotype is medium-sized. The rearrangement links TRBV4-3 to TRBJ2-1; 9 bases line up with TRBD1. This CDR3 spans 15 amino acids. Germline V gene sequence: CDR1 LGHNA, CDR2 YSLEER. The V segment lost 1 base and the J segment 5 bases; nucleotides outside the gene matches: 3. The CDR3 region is CASSQGTGANNEQFF. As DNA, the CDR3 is TGCGCCAGCAGCCAAGGGACAGGGGCCAACAATGAGCAGTTCTTC.

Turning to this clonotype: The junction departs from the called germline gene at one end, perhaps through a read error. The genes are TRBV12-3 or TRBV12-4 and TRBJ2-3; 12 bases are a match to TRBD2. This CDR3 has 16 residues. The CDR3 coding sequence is TGTGTCAGCAGTTCACCTAGCGGGAGGGCCCGAGATACGCAGTATTTT. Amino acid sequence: CVSSSPSGRARDTQYF.

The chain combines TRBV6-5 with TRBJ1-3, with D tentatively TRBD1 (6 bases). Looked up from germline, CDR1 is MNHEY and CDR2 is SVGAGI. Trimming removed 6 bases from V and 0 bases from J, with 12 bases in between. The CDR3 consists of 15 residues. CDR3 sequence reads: CASRKAGASGNTIYF. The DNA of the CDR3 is TGTGCCAGCAGGAAGGCAGGGGCCTCTGGAAACACCATATATTTT.

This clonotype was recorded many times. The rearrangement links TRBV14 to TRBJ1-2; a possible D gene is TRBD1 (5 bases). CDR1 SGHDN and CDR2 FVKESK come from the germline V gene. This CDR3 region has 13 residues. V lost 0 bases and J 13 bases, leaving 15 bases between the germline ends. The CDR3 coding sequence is TGTGCCAGCAGCCAAGATCGTCGTAGCAGGGCCACCTTC. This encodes CASSQDRRSRATF.

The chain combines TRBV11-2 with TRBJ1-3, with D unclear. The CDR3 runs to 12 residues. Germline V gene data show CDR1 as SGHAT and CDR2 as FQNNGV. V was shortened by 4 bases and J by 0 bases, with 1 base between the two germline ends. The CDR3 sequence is CASSYSGNTIYF. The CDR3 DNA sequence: TGTGCCAGCAGCTACTCTGGAAACACCATATATTTT. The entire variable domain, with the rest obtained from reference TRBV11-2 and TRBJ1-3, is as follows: EAGVAQSPRYKIIEKRQSVAFWCNPISGHATLYWYQQILGQGPKLLIQFQNNGVVDDSQLPKDRFSAERLKGVDSTLKIQPAKLEDSAVYLCASSYSGNTIYFGEGSWLTVV.

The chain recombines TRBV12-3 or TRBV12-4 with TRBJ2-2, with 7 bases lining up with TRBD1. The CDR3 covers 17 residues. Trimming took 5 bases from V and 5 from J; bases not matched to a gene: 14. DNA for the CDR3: TGTGCCAGCAGTCAGCTCCGGGACAGCGTACGTACCGGGGAGCTGTTTTTT. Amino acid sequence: CASSQLRDSVRTGELFF.

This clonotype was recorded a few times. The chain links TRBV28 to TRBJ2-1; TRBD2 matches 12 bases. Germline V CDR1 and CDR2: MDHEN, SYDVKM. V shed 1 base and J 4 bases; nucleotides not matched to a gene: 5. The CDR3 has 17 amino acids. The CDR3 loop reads CASSLYLTSGRYNEQFF. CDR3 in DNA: TGTGCCAGCAGTTTATACCTGACTAGCGGGAGATACAATGAGCAGTTCTTC.

CDR3 nucleotide sequence: TGTGCCAGCAGCCAGCTGCGAGATACGCAGTATTTT. It is translated as CASSQLRDTQYF. This chain connects TRBV7-2 to TRBJ2-3; D not certain. Germline loops: CDR1 SGHTA, CDR2 FQGNSA. CDR3 length: 12 amino acids. V dropped 5 bases and J dropped 5 bases, with 8 bases sitting between them.

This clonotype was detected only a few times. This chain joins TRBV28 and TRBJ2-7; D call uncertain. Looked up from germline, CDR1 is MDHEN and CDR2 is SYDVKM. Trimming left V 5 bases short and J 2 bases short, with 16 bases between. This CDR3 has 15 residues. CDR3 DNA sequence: TGTGCCAGCAGTGTGACATCCCCCCCCACCTACGAGCAGTACTTC. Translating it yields CASSVTSPPTYEQYF.

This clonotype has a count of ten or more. CDR3 nucleotides: TGCGCCAGCAGCCAAGGTCGGGCAGAGGATAATGAAAAACTGTTTTTT. This translates into CASSQGRAEDNEKLFF. V is TRBV4-1 and J is TRBJ1-4, with no clear D. This CDR3 region has 16 residues. CDR1 and CDR2 from the germline V gene are MGHRA and YSYEKL. The germline V and J ends were trimmed by 1 base and 4 bases, with 13 bases remaining between them.

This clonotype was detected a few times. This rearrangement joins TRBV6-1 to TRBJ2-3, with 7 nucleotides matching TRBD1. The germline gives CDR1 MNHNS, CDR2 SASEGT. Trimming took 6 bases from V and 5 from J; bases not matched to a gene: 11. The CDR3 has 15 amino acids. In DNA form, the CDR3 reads TGTGCCAGCAGCTACCGGGACAGAGGACAAGATACGCAGTATTTT. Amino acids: CASSYRDRGQDTQYF.

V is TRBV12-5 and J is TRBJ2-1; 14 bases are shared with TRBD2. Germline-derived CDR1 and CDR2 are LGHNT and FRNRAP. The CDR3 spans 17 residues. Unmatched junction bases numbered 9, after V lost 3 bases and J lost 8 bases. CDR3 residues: CASGFPGLAGVGDEQFF. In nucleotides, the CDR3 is TGTGCTAGTGGTTTCCCGGGACTAGCGGGAGTAGGAGATGAGCAGTTCTTC.

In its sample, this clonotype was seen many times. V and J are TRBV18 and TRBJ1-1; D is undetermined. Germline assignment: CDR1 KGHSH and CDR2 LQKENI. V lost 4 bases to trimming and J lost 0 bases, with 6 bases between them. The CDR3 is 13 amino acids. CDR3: CASSLSVNTEAFF. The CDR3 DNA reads TGTGCCAGCTCACTATCAGTGAACACTGAAGCTTTCTTT. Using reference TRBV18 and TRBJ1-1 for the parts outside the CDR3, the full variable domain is NAGVMQNPRHLVRRRGQEARLRCSPMKGHSHVYWYRQLPEEGLKFMVYLQKENIIDESGMPKERFSAEFPKEGPSILRIQQVVRGDSAAYFCASSLSVNTEAFFGQGTRLTVV.

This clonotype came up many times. CDR3 residues: CASSFQGPGKLFF. Written as DNA, the CDR3 is TGTGCCAGCAGCTTTCAGGGCCCCGGAAAACTGTTTTTT. The chain carries TRBV7-9 and TRBJ1-4; tentatively, D is TRBD1 (5 bases). CDR3 size: 13 residues. With 3 bases removed from V and 10 bases from J, the gap between germline ends came to 12 bases. Germline V gene data show CDR1 as SEHNR and CDR2 as FQNEAQ (reference sequence).